One and the same sample provided the 31 T cell receptor beta chains below, sequenced in a study of T cell repertoires and HLA-DP antigens. The repertoire was sequenced with immunoSEQ multiplex PCR; TCRdb's copy has only in-frame clones and lacks some. The sample lists 90,000 to 130,000 clones, 90% to 95% occurring once. These receptors' targets are unknown. The material sequenced was CD4+ T cells from PBMCs. These receptors originate from a young woman in good health and CMV-seronegative.

The rearrangement links TRBV5-1 to TRBJ2-7; TRBD2 matches at 7 bases. Per the germline V gene, CDR1 is SGHRS and CDR2 is YFSETQ. This CDR3 spans 15 amino acids. Trimming cost V 0 bases and J 3 bases; bases outside gene matches: 6. DNA of the CDR3: TGCGCCAGCAGCTTGGATACTGGCGGGAGCTACGAGCAGTACTTC. It translates to CASSLDTGGSYEQYF.

The chain links TRBV7-2 to TRBJ2-5; tentatively, D is TRBD1 (5 bases). Trimming stripped 3 bases from V and 2 bases from J, with 13 bases between. This CDR3 has 15 amino acids. Per germline, CDR1 SGHTA and CDR2 FQGNSA. DNA of the CDR3: TGTGCCAGCAGCTTGATAGGGGCAGATCAAGAGACCCAGTACTTC. This sequence encodes CASSLIGADQETQYF.

V usage is TRBV29-1 and J usage is TRBJ1-1; 9 bases match TRBD1. The CDR3 is 13 residues long. Trimming at V came to 2 bases and at J to 6 bases, leaving 4 bases not matched to a gene. Germline V gene sequence: CDR1 SQVTM, CDR2 ANQGSEA. CDR3 sequence reads: CSVEWDRASEAFF. The CDR3 DNA is TGCAGCGTTGAATGGGACAGGGCTTCTGAAGCTTTCTTT. Drawing the rest from reference TRBV29-1 and TRBJ1-1, the complete variable domain is SAVISQKPSRDICQRGTSLTIQCQVDSQVTMMFWYRQQPGQSLTLIATANQGSEATYESGFVIDKFPISRPNLTFSTLTVSNMSPEDSSIYLCSVEWDRASEAFFGQGTRLTVV.

The chain carries TRBV30 and TRBJ2-6; D possibly corresponds to TRBD2 (5 bases). In germline, CDR1 is GTSNPN, CDR2 SVGIG (reference sequence). Trimming removed 3 bases at V and 0 bases at J, with 15 bases between. CDR3 size: 17 residues. This chain's CDR3 is CAWRRGLSFSGANVLTF. DNA for the CDR3: TGTGCCTGGAGACGCGGGCTTTCCTTCTCTGGGGCCAACGTCCTGACTTTC.

V usage is TRBV2 and J usage is TRBJ2-5; the D is unclear. The germline V gene encodes CDR1 SNHLY and CDR2 FYNNEI. V lost 7 bases and J lost 5, with 14 bases in between. This CDR3 is built from 13 residues. The CDR3 DNA is TGTGCCAGCAACCTCGGCCAGGCGGAGACCCAGTACTTC. Its protein is CASNLGQAETQYF.

The chain is built from TRBV5-4 and TRBJ2-5, with D uncertain. Per the germline V gene, CDR1 is SGHNT and CDR2 is YYREEE (reference sequence). The CDR3 extends over 14 amino acids. V gave up 3 bases and J gave up 3 bases, with 12 bases separating them. The CDR3 DNA reads as TGTGCCAGCAGCTCAAGAGCAGCCGAAGAGACCCAGTACTTC. Protein: CASSSRAAEETQYF.

About this clone: Other nucleotide sequences in the sample specify the same CDR3. V and J are TRBV28 and TRBJ2-3, with D possibly TRBD2 on 5 matching bases. From germline, CDR1 is MDHEN and CDR2 SYDVKM. Trimming cost V 6 bases and J 6 bases, with 10 bases left between them. The CDR3 sequence is 12 residues long. In DNA, the CDR3 is TGTGCCAGCAGCCTAGGGAGTGATACGCAGTATTTT. Its translation is CASSLGSDTQYF.

The chain combines TRBV2 with TRBJ1-2, with 10 bases that match TRBD1. The CDR3 consists of 15 residues. The J segment lost 6 bases and the V segment lost 3 bases, leaving 7 bases of the junction unmatched. From germline, CDR1 is SNHLY and CDR2 FYNNEI. CDR3 residues: CASSDQTGGVNGYTF. The CDR3 DNA is TGTGCCAGCAGTGACCAGACAGGGGGCGTGAATGGCTACACCTTC. Combining the CDR3 with reference TRBV2 and TRBJ1-2 gives the whole variable domain EPEVTQTPSHQVTQMGQEVILRCVPISNHLYFYWYRQILGQKVEFLVSFYNNEISEKSEIFDDQFSVERPDGSNFTLKIRSTKLEDSAMYFCASSDQTGGVNGYTFGSGTRLTVV.

The rearrangement uses TRBV18 and TRBJ2-2; D unresolved. CDR3 length equals 13 residues. Trimming stripped 6 bases from V and 4 bases from J, with 9 bases between. Germline V CDR1 and CDR2: KGHSH, LQKENI. Here the CDR3 reads CASSPPSTGELFF. For the CDR3, the DNA is TGTGCCAGCTCCCCGCCGAGCACCGGGGAGCTGTTTTTT.

The chain links TRBV5-1 to TRBJ2-5; possibly TRBD2 for D (6 bases). There are 13 residues in the CDR3. Germline V gene data show CDR1 as SGHRS and CDR2 as YFSETQ. Trimming removed 6 bases from V and 5 bases from J, with 14 bases in between. This CDR3 reads CASTYGGRETQYF. CDR3 coding DNA: TGCGCCAGCACCTACGGGGGAAGGGAGACCCAGTACTTC.

V gene TRBV7-2 combines with J gene TRBJ2-3; 8 bases are a match to TRBD2. Germline values: CDR1 SGHTA, CDR2 FQGNSA. Trimming removed 3 bases from V and 1 base from J; junction bases left unmatched: 9. This CDR3 is 17 amino acids long. The CDR3 DNA reads TGTGCCAGCAGCTTCATGAGCGGGGGTGGGGGCACAGATACGCAGTATTTT. It specifies CASSFMSGGGGTDTQYF.

The chain joins TRBV5-4 to TRBJ2-7, with TRBD2 identical over 11 bases. With 4 bases clipped from V and 3 bases from J, the junction kept 6 bases outside the gene matches. Germline V gene lookup returns CDR1 SGHNT and CDR2 YYREEE (reference sequence). The length of the CDR3 is 15 residues. CDR3 sequence (DNA): TGTGCCAGCAGCCCTACTAGCGGGAGTCGCTACGAGCAGTACTTC. Encoded protein: CASSPTSGSRYEQYF. The entire variable domain, with the rest obtained from reference TRBV5-4 and TRBJ2-7, is as follows: ETGVTQSPTHLIKTRGQQVTLRCSSQSGHNTVSWYQQALGQGPQFIFQYYREEENGRGNFPPRFSGLQFPNYSSELNVNALELDDSALYLCASSPTSGSRYEQYFGPGTRLTVT.

This clone was observed a single time. The chain has TRBV25-1 and TRBJ2-3; D gene uncertain. CDR1 and CDR2 (germline): MGHDK, SYGVNS. This CDR3 spans 15 amino acids. Trimming stripped 6 bases from V and 2 bases from J, with 15 bases between. CDR3 nucleotides: TGTGCCAGCAGCCTCAGCCCGCTCAACACAGATACGCAGTATTTT. It codes for CASSLSPLNTDTQYF.

The chain is built from TRBV28 and TRBJ1-5; D is undetermined. CDR3 length: 21 amino acids. V was trimmed by 3 bases and J by 0 bases, leaving 27 bases between them. CDR1 is MDHEN, CDR2 SYDVKM, per germline. CDR3 sequence: CASSFQARSGSPSYSNQPQHF. CDR3 DNA sequence: TGTGCCAGCAGTTTTCAAGCCCGCAGCGGCTCACCGTCTTATAGCAATCAGCCCCAGCATTTT.

This chain uses TRBV12-5 with TRBJ2-7; TRBD2 aligns across 10 bases. CDR3 length: 19 amino acids. Trimming at V came to 4 bases and at J to 7 bases, leaving 22 bases not matched to a gene. Germline V CDR1 and CDR2: LGHNT, FRNRAP. The CDR3 protein is CASGSPPGLAEARAGEQYF. As DNA, the CDR3 is TGTGCTAGTGGTTCGCCCCCCGGACTAGCGGAGGCAAGGGCGGGAGAGCAGTACTTC.

This chain connects TRBV18 to TRBJ2-5; 7 nucleotides align to TRBD1. CDR3 length: 14 residues. Germline CDR1 is KGHSH and CDR2 is LQKENI. V dropped 2 bases and J dropped 2; count of bases not matched to a gene: 2. The CDR3 here is CASSPRGRQETQYF. The CDR3 DNA follows: TGTGCCAGCTCACCAAGGGGGCGACAAGAGACCCAGTACTTC.

This chain connects TRBV6-8 to TRBJ1-5, with D uncertain. The CDR3 is made up of 15 amino acids. The germline V and J ends were trimmed by 0 bases and 8 bases, with 14 bases remaining between them. CDR1 is MNHGY and CDR2 is SAAAGT in the germline V gene. The CDR3 DNA sequence: TGTGCCAGCAGTTACTCGTTGCGACAATCTAAGCCCCAGCATTTT. As protein: CASSYSLRQSKPQHF.

This chain joins TRBV5-4 and TRBJ2-7; TRBD1 aligns across 9 bases. Looked up from germline, CDR1 is SGHNT and CDR2 is YYREEE (reference sequence). The trim removed 0 bases at V and 6 bases at J, leaving 7 bases unmatched. This CDR3 has 15 amino acids. CDR3 DNA: TGTGCCAGCAGCTTGGTCGTGACAGGGGGTCTCGAGCAGTACTTC. Protein: CASSLVVTGGLEQYF.

The rearrangement links TRBV9 to TRBJ2-2; D remains ambiguous. Trimming removed 0 bases at V and 5 bases at J, with 8 bases between. The CDR3 is 14 amino acids. CDR1 is SGDLS, CDR2 YYNGEE, per germline. DNA of the CDR3: TGTGCCAGCAGCGTAGAGTCTATTACCGGGGAGCTGTTTTTT. Encoded protein: CASSVESITGELFF.

This chain connects TRBV7-8 to TRBJ1-1, with TRBD1 matching 8 bases. The CDR3 has 13 residues. The germline V gene encodes CDR1 SGHVS and CDR2 FQNEAQ. With V trimmed by 7 bases and J by 8 bases, 9 bases remained unmatched. As DNA, the CDR3 is TGTGCCAGCACGAACGACAGGGGATCAGAAGCTTTCTTT. It codes for CASTNDRGSEAFF.

The chain employs TRBV10-2 and TRBJ2-7; 7 bases align to TRBD2. The J segment lost 1 base and the V segment lost 5 bases, leaving 8 bases of the junction unmatched. CDR1 WSHSY and CDR2 SAAADI come from the germline V gene. The CDR3 has 15 amino acids. CDR3 loop: CASSPIQRGSYEQYF. The CDR3 nucleotides read TGCGCCAGCAGTCCGATTCAGCGGGGATCCTACGAGCAGTACTTC.

There are a few counts of this clone. The rearrangement uses TRBV10-2 and TRBJ1-5; no clear D gene. The ends were cut back, 5 bases at V and 0 bases at J, with 5 bases in the middle. The length of the CDR3 is 13 residues. CDR1 is WSHSY and CDR2 is SAAADI in the germline V gene. This CDR3 reads CASSLISNQPQHF. CDR3 nucleotides: TGCGCCAGCAGTCTCATTAGCAATCAGCCCCAGCATTTT.

The chain has TRBV5-5 and TRBJ2-7; TRBD2 aligns across 7 bases. Germline V lookup: CDR1 SGHKS, CDR2 YYEKEE (reference sequence). V gave up 5 bases and J gave up 4 bases; unmatched junction bases: 24. This CDR3 contains 19 residues. The CDR3 spells CASSDRGRSFARAFYEQYF. The CDR3 DNA is TGTGCCAGCAGTGATCGCGGGAGATCCTTCGCGAGGGCATTTTACGAGCAGTACTTC.

V is TRBV29-1 and J is TRBJ2-1; tentative D call: TRBD2 (6 bases). The V and J ends lost 3 bases and 3 bases respectively, with 12 bases between them. The germline gives CDR1 SQVTM, CDR2 ANQGSEA. The CDR3 runs to 14 residues. The CDR3 reads CSVDGDSLYNEQFF. CDR3 coding DNA: TGCAGCGTTGACGGGGACTCACTCTACAATGAGCAGTTCTTC.

V usage is TRBV28 and J usage is TRBJ1-1; D possibly corresponds to TRBD1 (5 bases). There are 15 residues in the CDR3. CDR1 and CDR2 (germline): MDHEN, SYDVKM. V lost 1 base and J lost 4, with 13 bases in between. The CDR3 region has the DNA TGTGCCAGCAGTTTATCCGGACCCGGGGGCACTGAAGCTTTCTTT. This codes for CASSLSGPGGTEAFF.

V gene TRBV4-1 combines with J gene TRBJ1-4; 8 bases line up with TRBD1. Germline V gene data show CDR1 as MGHRA and CDR2 as YSYEKL. The CDR3 covers 16 residues. V lost 4 bases and J lost 5; bases outside the gene matches: 9. CDR3 nucleotide sequence: TGCGCCAGCAGCCGACATGGACAGGGACTAAATGAAAAACTGTTTTTT. Translating gives CASSRHGQGLNEKLFF.

The chain recombines TRBV30 with TRBJ2-5, with 8 nucleotides matching TRBD1. V was clipped by 5 bases and J by 5 bases; unmatched bases: 10. The germline CDR1 and CDR2 sequences are GTSNPN and SVGIG (reference sequence). This CDR3 has 14 residues. The CDR3 nucleotides read TGTGCCTGGGACCAGGGGGCCTTCGGTGAGACCCAGTACTTC. This sequence encodes CAWDQGAFGETQYF.

This rearrangement joins TRBV20-1 to TRBJ2-3; D might be TRBD1 (5 bases). The CDR3 is made up of 11 amino acids. Trimming took 6 bases from V and 4 from J, leaving 8 bases between them. Germline CDR1 reads DFQATT; CDR2 reads SNEGSKA (reference sequence). DNA for the CDR3: TGCAGTGCGGGCAGGGCAGATACGCAGTATTTT. Its protein product is CSAGRADTQYF.

This clone was detected only once. This sequence joins TRBV7-9 and TRBJ1-6, with 8 bases lining up with TRBD1. The junction had 14 bases not matched to a gene; V was cut back by 4 bases and J by 3 bases. This CDR3 is built from 19 residues. The V gene's germline CDR1 is SEHNR and CDR2 FQNEAQ (reference sequence). CDR3 protein: CASSYLPGGDSVYNSPLHF. As DNA, the CDR3 is TGTGCCAGCAGCTACCTACCAGGGGGCGATAGTGTCTATAATTCACCCCTCCACTTT.

This chain joins TRBV7-9 and TRBJ2-5; tentatively, D is TRBD1 (5 bases). Germline V gene data show CDR1 as SEHNR and CDR2 as FQNEAQ (reference sequence). This CDR3 is built from 13 residues. Trimming stripped 3 bases from V and 4 bases from J, with 9 bases between. The CDR3 reads CASSFRGVETQYF. The CDR3 coding sequence is TGTGCCAGCAGCTTTAGGGGTGTAGAGACCCAGTACTTC.

This clone was detected once. The CDR3 coding sequence is TGTGCCAGCAGTTACTCTGTAAATCAGGGGGTAAGGGAGCTGTTTTTT. This encodes CASSYSVNQGVRELFF. V gene TRBV6-5 combines with J gene TRBJ2-2, with 7 nucleotides matching TRBD1. The V segment lost 0 bases and the J segment 9 bases; nucleotides outside the gene matches: 10. Germline CDR1 is MNHEY and CDR2 is SVGAGI. This CDR3 has 16 residues.